Following are 12 T cell receptor beta chains from one sample sequenced in a study of T cells after yellow fever vaccination. MiXCR was run by TCRdb on the 5' RACE reads, yielding one entry per CDR3 protein. The sample lists over 300,000 distinct CDR3 sequences, roughly 4% occurring once. Sequenced here: PBMCs, sampled 5 days after the yellow fever booster vaccination. The source is a man between 18 and 35 years old who received the YFV17D yellow fever vaccine.

This chain joins TRBV12-3 or TRBV12-4 and TRBJ1-2; no reliable D call. The CDR3 covers 14 residues. V was trimmed by 2 bases and J by 8 bases, leaving 15 bases between them. DNA for the CDR3: TGTGCCAGCAGTTTAATGTCGTATCAAGGCGGCTACACCTTC. It yields the protein CASSLMSYQGGYTF.

This clonotype was observed a handful of times. This sequence joins TRBV19 and TRBJ2-2, with TRBD1 identical over 7 bases. The CDR3 runs to 17 residues. The trim removed 8 bases at V and 0 bases at J, leaving 12 bases unmatched. CDR1 LNHDA and CDR2 SQIVND come from the germline V gene (reference sequence). CDR3 loop: CASLLVRDSANTGELFF. Here the CDR3 DNA reads TGTGCCAGTCTCCTCGTCCGGGACAGCGCGAACACCGGGGAGCTGTTTTTT.

This clonotype was observed many times. V and J are TRBV18 and TRBJ1-1; D ambiguous. Germline V gene data show CDR1 as KGHSH and CDR2 as LQKENI. The V end was cut by 8 bases, the J end by 1 base, with 14 bases between. The CDR3 consists of 14 residues. The CDR3 is CASSPRTGNTEAFF. The DNA of the CDR3 is TGTGCCAGCAGTCCTCGGACTGGGAACACTGAAGCTTTCTTT.

This clonotype was seen a few times. The chain recombines TRBV7-2 with TRBJ1-2, with D unresolved. This CDR3 is 16 amino acids long. V lost 5 bases and J lost 5, with 21 bases in between. Germline-derived CDR1 and CDR2 are SGHTA and FQGNSA. In DNA, the CDR3 is TGTGCCAGCAGCCCTCGACCGAAGTCAGACTTATATGGCTACACCTTC. Protein: CASSPRPKSDLYGYTF.

A few counts support this clonotype. V gene TRBV4-1 combines with J gene TRBJ2-1; no clear D gene. The CDR3 consists of 12 residues. CDR1 and CDR2 from the germline V gene are MGHRA and YSYEKL. V was shortened by 0 bases and J by 9 bases, with 6 bases between the two germline ends. As DNA, the CDR3 is TGCGCCAGCAGCCAAGATGGTCTTGAGCAGTTCTTC. Protein product: CASSQDGLEQFF.

This clonotype was counted at least ten times. The chain is built from TRBV2 and TRBJ2-5, with D perhaps matching TRBD1 or TRBD2 (6 bases each). CDR1 is SNHLY and CDR2 is FYNNEI in the germline V gene. The CDR3 sequence is 13 residues long. V was pared by 8 bases and J by 5 bases, with 15 bases between. CDR3 residues: CASERGAQETQYF. The CDR3 DNA is TGTGCCAGCGAGAGGGGGGCCCAGGAGACCCAGTACTTC.

This clonotype was observed a few times. This rearrangement joins TRBV29-1 to TRBJ1-4, with 7 bases lining up with TRBD1. Germline-derived CDR1 and CDR2 are SQVTM and ANQGSEA. Unmatched junction bases numbered 6, after V lost 2 bases and J lost 0 bases. This CDR3 is 16 amino acids long. The CDR3 spells CSVESVGGPTNEKLFF. The CDR3 DNA reads TGCAGCGTTGAATCGGTAGGGGGCCCAACTAATGAAAAACTGTTTTTT.

This clonotype was detected only a few times. This sequence joins TRBV29-1 and TRBJ2-2; D may be TRBD2 (6 bases). This CDR3 is 12 amino acids long. V shed 4 bases and J shed 7 bases, with 10 bases lying between them. Looked up from germline, CDR1 is SQVTM and CDR2 is ANQGSEA. CDR3 nucleotide sequence: TGCAGCGTTGGAAGGGGAGGCGGGGAGCTGTTTTTT. Protein product: CSVGRGGGELFF.

This clonotype was detected many times. The CDR3 nucleotides read TGCGCCAGCAGCTTGGACGGGACCCCCACCTACGAGCAGTACGTC. Its protein product is CASSLDGTPTYEQYV. This sequence joins TRBV5-1 and TRBJ2-7; D may correspond to TRBD1 or TRBD2 (5 bases each). Germline V gene sequence: CDR1 SGHRS, CDR2 YFSETQ. The CDR3 consists of 15 residues. Trimming stripped 0 bases from V and 2 bases from J, with 12 bases between.

This clonotype has just a few counts. The chain has TRBV12-3 or TRBV12-4 and TRBJ2-3; 8 positions match TRBD1. CDR3 length: 15 residues. V was pared by 10 bases and J by 6 bases, with 15 bases of the junction left unmatched. CDR3: CATTVRDRPLDTQYF. DNA of the CDR3: TGTGCCACCACGGTTCGGGACAGGCCTTTGGATACGCAGTATTTT.

This clonotype showed up just a few times. V gene TRBV20-1 combines with J gene TRBJ2-1; the D gene is possibly TRBD2 (6 bases). The CDR3 totals 15 residues. Looked up from germline, CDR1 is DFQATT and CDR2 is SNEGSKA (reference sequence). The V gene lost 3 bases and the J gene lost 4 bases, with 16 bases spanning the gap. The CDR3 nucleotides read TGCAGTGCTAGTCCCCTAGGCGGGGTTTACAATGAGCAGTTCTTC. It translates to CSASPLGGVYNEQFF.

The chain joins TRBV5-1 to TRBJ2-5; the match to TRBD2 covers 11 bases. This CDR3 has 15 amino acids. Germline-derived CDR1 and CDR2 are SGHRS and YFSETQ. J was trimmed by 5 bases and V by 0 bases; bases with no gene match: 3. The CDR3 nucleotides read TGCGCCAGCAGCTTGGCATCTAGCGGGGGGGAGACCCAGTACTTC. Translated, it gives CASSLASSGGETQYF.